This T cell receptor (beta chain) was captured in a study of cytomegalovirus exposure and HLA in healthy donors. The V end was cut by 2 bases, the J end by 2 bases, with 10 bases between. The CDR3 covers 14 residues. Looked up from germline, CDR1 is MDHEN and CDR2 is SYDVKM. TCRdb's table, derived via immunoSEQ multiplex PCR, lists solely in-frame clones and lacks some. The repertoire holds some 110,000 clones, around 88% seen once, with about 1.8% in the top ten. This clone appeared once. As yet, its antigen is unknown. Study findings and constraints: Generally TCR sequences proved uncommon, though certain public TCRs appeared in numerous donors. Investigators reported 150 to 200 TCR beta chains as tied to cytomegalovirus.

Donors came from a validation cohort of about 110 subjects, distinct from the first 666-subject cohort. The sequenced sample consisted of PBMCs. This TCR was sampled from a man between 18 and 29 years old in good health and CMV-seronegative. The chain joins TRBV28 to TRBJ2-7, with D perhaps matching TRBD2 (6 bases). CDR3 region: CASSLGRNAYEQYF. The CDR3 region has the DNA TGTGCCAGCAGTTTAGGGAGGAATGCCTACGAGCAGTACTTC.